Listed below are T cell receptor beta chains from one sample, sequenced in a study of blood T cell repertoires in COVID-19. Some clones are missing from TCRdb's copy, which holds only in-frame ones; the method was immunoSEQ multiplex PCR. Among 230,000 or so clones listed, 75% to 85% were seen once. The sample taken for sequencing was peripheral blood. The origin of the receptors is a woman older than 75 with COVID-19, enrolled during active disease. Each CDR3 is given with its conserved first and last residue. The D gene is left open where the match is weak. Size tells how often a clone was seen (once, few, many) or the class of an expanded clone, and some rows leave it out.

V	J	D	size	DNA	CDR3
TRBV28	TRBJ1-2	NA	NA	TGTGCCAGCAAGACAGGAAACTATGGCTACACCTTC	CASKTGNYGYTF
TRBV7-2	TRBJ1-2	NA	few	TGTGCCAGCAGCGAGGACAGCGTTAACTATGGCTACACCTTC	CASSEDSVNYGYTF
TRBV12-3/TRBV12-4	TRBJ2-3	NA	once	TGTGCCAGCAGCGGGGGATGGGGAGATACGCAGTATTTT	CASSGGWGDTQYF
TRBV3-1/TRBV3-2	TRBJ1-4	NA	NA	TGTGCCAGCAGCCAGGACTTTGTGGATGAAAAACTGTTTTTT	CASSQDFVDEKLFF
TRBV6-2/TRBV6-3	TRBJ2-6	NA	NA	TGTGCCAGCAGTTACTGGGGCGGCAACTCTGGGGCCAACGTCCTGACTTTC	CASSYWGGNSGANVLTF
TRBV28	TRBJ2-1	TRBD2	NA	TGTGCCTCCCGGGAGGGAGGGAGCTCCTACAATGAGCAGTTCTTC	CASREGGSSYNEQFF
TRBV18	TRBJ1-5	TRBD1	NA	TGTGCCAGCTCACAACGGGACAGGGGCTATAGCAATCAGCCCCAGCATTTT	CASSQRDRGYSNQPQHF
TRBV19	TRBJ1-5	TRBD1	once	TGTGCCAGTAGTTCTGGACAGGGGGTGGGTCAGCCCCAGCATTTT	CASSSGQGVGQPQHF
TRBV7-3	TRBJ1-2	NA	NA	TGTGCCAGCAGCTCCGGGACATCTGGCTACACCTTC	CASSSGTSGYTF
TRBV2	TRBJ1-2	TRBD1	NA	TGTGCTGAAACAGGGGGGAACGGCTACACCTTC	CAETGGNGYTF
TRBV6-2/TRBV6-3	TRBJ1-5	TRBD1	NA	TGTGCCAGCAGTGTCGTCGGACAGGGGAATCAGCCCCAGCATTTT	CASSVVGQGNQPQHF
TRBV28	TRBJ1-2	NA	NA	TGTGCCAGCAGGTCGCCGGGTGGCTACACCTTC	CASRSPGGYTF
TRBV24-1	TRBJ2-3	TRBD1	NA	TGTGCCACCGACGGGACAGGGGGCACAGATACGCAGTATTTT	CATDGTGGTDTQYF
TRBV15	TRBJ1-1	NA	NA	TGTGCCACCAGCAGAGATAATTCCCGTATGAACACTGAAGCTTTCTTT	CATSRDNSRMNTEAFF
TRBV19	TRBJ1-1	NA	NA	TGTGCCAGTAGTCTTACAGGGAGTCGGGCTGAAGCTTTCTTT	CASSLTGSRAEAFF
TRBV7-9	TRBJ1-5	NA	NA	TGTGCCAGCAGCTCCGACAGTCGTAATCAGCCCCAGCATTTT	CASSSDSRNQPQHF
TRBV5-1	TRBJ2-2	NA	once	TGCGCCAGCAGCTATGATAGAGGTCCTGGCACCGGGGAGCTGTTTTTT	CASSYDRGPGTGELFF
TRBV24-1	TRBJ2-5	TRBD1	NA	TGTGCCACCAGTGATTTAGGCCGTGCAGGGGGCGTAGAGACCCAGTACTTC	CATSDLGRAGGVETQYF
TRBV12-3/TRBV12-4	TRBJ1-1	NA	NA	TGTGCCAGCCGAAGACAGGAGCTCGTGGCTTTCTTT	CASRRQELVAFF
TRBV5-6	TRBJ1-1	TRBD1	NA	TGTGCCAGCAGCACCCCCATACAGGGGAGGACTGAAGCTTTCTTT	CASSTPIQGRTEAFF
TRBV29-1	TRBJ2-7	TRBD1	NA	TGCAGCGTTGAAAGAGACAGGGTGGGGGAGCAGTACTTC	CSVERDRVGEQYF
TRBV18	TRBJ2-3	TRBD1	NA	TGTGCCAGCTCACCCAAGACAGGGGCCACAGATACGCAGTATTTT	CASSPKTGATDTQYF
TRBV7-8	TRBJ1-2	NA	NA	TGTGCCAGCAGCCCCCCCTATGACTATGGCTACACCTTC	CASSPPYDYGYTF